This TCR beta chain was obtained from a study of CD8+ T cells in alopecia areata (dated by TCRdb to the late 2010s). Concerning the study at large: The treated patients took part in an open-label pilot trial in which moderate-to-severe alopecia areata was treated with oral tofacitinib at 5 to 10 mg twice daily. Tofacitinib was administered for 6 to 18 months, and 6 months of follow-up off drug were then conducted to assess delayed response and recurrence. Disease severity in treated patients was measured with the SALT score, which quantifies the percentage of affected scalp surface area. In both human patients and the C3H/HeJ mouse model, the study applied high-throughput TCRbeta sequencing to look at T cell clonal expansion in alopecia areata. On the human side, TCRbeta sequencing was run on scalp tissue and on sorted CD4+ and CD8+ peripheral blood T cells from healthy controls and from alopecia areata patients with either patchy or totalis/universalis disease. Biopsies were taken from tofacitinib-treated patients at baseline and at 4 and 24 weeks of treatment, and a later scalp biopsy was taken in several of the tofacitinib-treated patients. Scalp clonality was compared among normal scalp (n=4), patchy alopecia areata scalp (n=8), and alopecia totalis/universalis scalp (n=8). RNA came from the PAXgene miRNA kit for fixed scalp, the miRNeasy kit for PBMCs, and the RNeasy kit for mouse skin. TCRbeta CDR3 regions were amplified by immunoSEQ multiplex PCR using 35 Vbeta forward and 13 Jbeta reverse primers.

V is shortened by 1 base, J by 8 bases, and the region joining them spans 9 bases. CDR1 is given as SGHTA and CDR2 as FQGNSA, both from the germline V gene. Spanning cysteine to phenylalanine, the CDR3 consists of 13 amino acids. The CDR3 DNA has 39 bases and is translated from base 1. The time point label on this specimen signifies: about 4 weeks on oral tofacitinib. Sample treatment or condition, as interpreted from the label and publication: oral pan-JAK inhibitor, 5-10 mg twice daily. Lesional scalp punch biopsies and peripheral blood were collected from alopecia areata patients. After PBMCs were isolated by density centrifugation and stained for CD3, CD4 and CD8, a FACSAria was used to sort CD4+ and CD8+ T cells. The paper as a whole reports these results and caveats: Shared TCR sequences between patients were less evident than in mice, which may be partly attributable to HLA diversity in the patient population. Scalp TCR repertoire analysis is complicated because resident alphabeta T cells in normal human skin are also sequenced, whereas mouse skin is dominated by gammadelta T cells. Compared with normal scalp, lesional scalp had higher clonality and more expanded CD8+ clones, particularly in alopecia totalis/universalis, a pattern that suggests antigenic drive. Tofacitinib significantly decreased scalp clonality and the number of expanded CD8+ clones among the top 100 scalp clones. During tofacitinib treatment, many expanded lesional clones stuck around in both scalp and blood, and this persistence may partly explain why relapse happens after treatment is stopped. Because the treated cohort was small and had only one nonresponder, larger studies are needed to examine links between baseline CD8+ expansion and response.

The library was prepared using the immunoSEQ multiplex PCR assay. For TCR sequencing, RNA was extracted from every sample and reverse transcribed into cDNA to serve as template. First-strand cDNA was synthesized using SuperScript III with a 2:1 mix of oligo-dT and random hexamers. A synthetic immune receptor repertoire was used to gauge amplification bias, and whatever bias remained was removed computationally. In the authors' own workflow: Raw reads were preprocessed to remove errors, and CDR3 was defined by IMGT conventions from the conserved cysteine to phenylalanine. Clonality was computed as 1 minus the Shannon entropy, with the entropy normalized by log2 of the number of productive unique TCRs. Whether scalp clones were CD4 or CD8 was inferred by matching scalp TCRbeta sequences against CD4 and CD8 repertoires sorted from blood. TCRdb limited this immuneACCESS table to in-frame rearrangements with V and J called. A share of clones is missing; checked studies link under half to unresolved V genes, and the rest is unexplained. Clone size and the V and J calls come from that table; the DNA yielded D and trimming. This sample is represented by 200,000 to 250,000 clones; 50% to 70% of them were singletons. Around 1.6% of the sample lies in the top ten.

As for this clone: Its antigen specificity is not known. Base qualities are missing; no much larger clone stands one base away.

This material consisted of CD4+ T cells sorted from blood, taken at week 4, from a patient treated with tofacitinib. The chain links TRBV7-2 with TRBJ2-1, with no confidently assigned D gene. The origin of this receptor is a human donor with alopecia areata. The DNA sequence reads TGTGCCAGCAGCTTAGTGGTTTCGGATGAGCAGTTCTTC. Its protein is CASSLVVSDEQFF.